One sample yielded the 32 T cell receptor beta chains listed below, sequenced in a study of radiation and T cells in renal cell carcinoma. Libraries were prepared by immunoSEQ multiplex PCR; TCRdb keeps only in-frame clonotypes and omits some of them. The sample includes some 100,000 clones, 82% of them seen just once. As for time point: baseline pretreatment blood. This sample's treatment: 15 Gy SBRT to primary tumor, nephrectomy 4 weeks later. The sequenced sample was blood, obtained from a patient whose treatment included radiotherapy and nephrectomy. These receptors all stem from a man in his 60s with renal cell carcinoma.

The gene calls are TRBV5-1 and TRBJ2-5; 11 bases fit TRBD2. The CDR3 sequence is 18 residues long. The germline V gene encodes CDR1 SGHRS and CDR2 YFSETQ. With 2 bases clipped from V and 0 bases from J, the junction kept 9 bases outside the gene matches. DNA for the CDR3: TGCGCCAGCAGCTTTGGGCTAGCGGGAGGACTGTACCAAGAGACCCAGTACTTC. Protein: CASSFGLAGGLYQETQYF.

This rearrangement joins TRBV19 to TRBJ2-6; D is possibly TRBD2 (5 bases). The CDR3 covers 15 residues. Germline-derived CDR1 and CDR2 are LNHDA and SQIVND (reference sequence). V was trimmed by 5 bases and J by 0 bases, leaving 8 bases between them. CDR3 nucleotide sequence: TGTGCCAGTAGTTCGGGGTACTCTGGGGCCAACGTCCTGACTTTC. It is translated as CASSSGYSGANVLTF.

The CDR3 nucleotides are TGTGCCAGCAGTTGGACTAGCGGGAGTGGGAGCGCAGATACGCAGTATTTT. Residues: CASSWTSGSGSADTQYF. This chain joins TRBV27 and TRBJ2-3, with 13 bases lining up with TRBD2. Per the germline V gene, CDR1 is MNHEY and CDR2 is SMNVEV (reference sequence). Trimming at V came to 4 bases and at J to 4 bases, leaving 8 bases not matched to a gene. This CDR3 has 17 amino acids.

The CDR3 spells CASRSTGNYEQYF. The CDR3 nucleotides are TGTGCCAGCAGATCTACCGGGAACTACGAGCAGTACTTC. This chain joins TRBV7-9 and TRBJ2-7, with D perhaps TRBD2 (5 bases). Germline assignment: CDR1 SEHNR and CDR2 FQNEAQ (reference sequence). The ends were cut back, 6 bases at V and 3 bases at J, with 12 bases in the middle. This CDR3 region has 13 residues. The full variable domain, its missing parts supplied by reference TRBV7-9 and TRBJ2-7, is DTGVSQNPRHKITKRGQNVTFRCDPISEHNRLYWYRQTLGQGPEFLTYFQNEAQLEKSRLLSDRFSAERPKGSFSTLEIQRTEQGDSAMYLCASRSTGNYEQYFGPGTRLTVT.

The table lists this clone with a few counts. This chain connects TRBV27 to TRBJ1-2; TRBD1 matches at 10 bases. V was pared by 6 bases and J by 7 bases, with 5 bases of the junction left unmatched. This CDR3 is 13 amino acids long. CDR1 and CDR2 from the germline V gene are MNHEY and SMNVEV (reference sequence). CDR3 DNA sequence: TGTGCCAGCAGCAGACAGGGGGCGTCTGGCTACACCTTC. It yields the protein CASSRQGASGYTF.

The V call is TRBV5-4, the J call TRBJ2-7, with 8 bases matching TRBD1. Germline trimming cut 4 bases from V and 2 bases from J; bases unmatched to any gene: 8. CDR1 SGHNT and CDR2 YYREEE come from the germline V gene (reference sequence). The length of the CDR3 is 15 residues. The CDR3 region is CASSPRQGLPYEQYF. The CDR3 DNA sequence: TGTGCCAGCAGCCCGCGACAGGGGTTGCCCTACGAGCAGTACTTC.

The V gene is TRBV5-1, the J gene TRBJ1-5; no clear D. V lost 3 bases and J lost 2, with 9 bases in between. The CDR3 runs to 14 residues. Germline loops: CDR1 SGHRS, CDR2 YFSETQ. CDR3 protein: CASSSDGGNQPQHF. The CDR3 DNA is TGCGCCAGCAGCTCGGACGGGGGCAATCAGCCCCAGCATTTT.

The chain recombines TRBV30 with TRBJ2-5; 9 bases align to TRBD1. Trimming removed 3 bases from V and 7 bases from J; junction bases left unmatched: 3. This CDR3 contains 12 residues. CDR1 GTSNPN and CDR2 SVGIG come from the germline V gene (reference sequence). CDR3 protein: CAWRTGGPTQYF. CDR3 in DNA: TGTGCCTGGAGGACAGGGGGGCCGACCCAGTACTTC.

V usage is TRBV5-5 and J usage is TRBJ2-3; 9 bases are shared with TRBD1. CDR3 length equals 16 residues. V was clipped by 4 bases and J by 4 bases; unmatched bases: 10. CDR1 and CDR2 from the germline V gene are SGHKS and YYEKEE (reference sequence). The CDR3 loop reads CASSTSTGGNADTQYF. CDR3 in DNA: TGTGCCAGCAGCACATCAACAGGGGGCAACGCAGATACGCAGTATTTT.

As concerns this clone: At one boundary the junction diverges from the germline segment, which might be a read error. The chain links TRBV9 to TRBJ2-7; TRBD2 matches 7 bases. Per the germline V gene, CDR1 is SGDLS and CDR2 is YYNGEE. This CDR3 region has 15 residues. The CDR3, as DNA: TGTGCCAGCAGCGTAGGCCTAGCGGAATCCTACGAGCTGTACTTC. Residues: CASSVGLAESYELYF.

In DNA, the CDR3 is TGCGCCAGCAGCCCCGCGACTTTACCCGACTACGAGCAGTACTTC. It translates to CASSPATLPDYEQYF. The V gene is TRBV4-1, the J gene TRBJ2-7, with no clear D. Between the trimmed V and J ends, which lost 4 bases and 3 bases, there was a span of 16 bases. CDR3 size: 15 residues. CDR1 is MGHRA and CDR2 is YSYEKL in the germline V gene.

The CDR3 spells CATREKGPNTGELFF. The CDR3, as DNA: TGTGCCACGAGGGAGAAGGGCCCTAACACCGGGGAGCTGTTTTTT. The J gene is TRBJ2-2, the V gene TRBV10-3; maybe TRBD2 (5 bases). Trimming removed 10 bases at V and 2 bases at J, with 17 bases between. The CDR3 spans 15 residues. Germline V lookup: CDR1 ENHRY, CDR2 SYGVKD.

The J gene is TRBJ2-1, the V gene TRBV5-1; maybe TRBD2 (6 bases). This CDR3 is 14 amino acids long. CDR1 is SGHRS, CDR2 YFSETQ, per germline. V gave up 4 bases and J gave up 0 bases, with 8 bases separating them. CDR3 in DNA: TGCGCCAGCAGCCGGGGGAACTCCTACAATGAGCAGTTCTTC. Translated, it gives CASSRGNSYNEQFF.

The chain has TRBV6-5 and TRBJ2-3; no firm D call. This CDR3 contains 16 residues. Germline V gene data show CDR1 as MNHEY and CDR2 as SVGAGI. V lost 0 bases to trimming and J lost 3 bases, with 13 bases between them. Written as DNA, the CDR3 is TGTGCCAGCAGTTACTCTGGCGGAGCGAGAACAGATACGCAGTATTTT. It translates to CASSYSGGARTDTQYF.

This clone came up once. This chain uses TRBV9 with TRBJ2-3; D uncertain. V lost 1 base, J lost 2 bases, and 8 bases lay in between. CDR1 SGDLS and CDR2 YYNGEE come from the germline V gene. The CDR3 contains 14 residues. CDR3 coding DNA: TGTGCCAGCAGCGTAAGTTGGACCACAGATACGCAGTATTTT. Translation: CASSVSWTTDTQYF. Based on the CDR3 plus reference TRBV9 and TRBJ2-3, the full variable domain is DSGVTQTPKHLITATGQRVTLRCSPRSGDLSVYWYQQSLDQGLQFLIQYYNGEERAKGNILERFSAQQFPDLHSELNLSSLELGDSALYFCASSVSWTTDTQYFGPGTRLTVL.

The CDR3 DNA is TGTGCCAGCAGCTTGACAGGGGGAGCAGATACGCAGTATTTT. It yields the protein CASSLTGGADTQYF. This sequence joins TRBV7-6 and TRBJ2-3, with 9 bases matching TRBD1. V lost 3 bases and J lost 4; bases outside the gene matches: 2. This CDR3 region has 14 residues. Per germline, CDR1 SGHVS and CDR2 FNYEAQ.

The chain carries TRBV27 and TRBJ1-5, with TRBD1 as a possible D gene (5 bases). V dropped 0 bases and J dropped 2 bases, with 17 bases sitting between them. This CDR3 is built from 18 residues. Germline CDR1 is MNHEY and CDR2 is SMNVEV (reference sequence). CDR3 loop: CASSLSPSVGVGNQPQHF. The CDR3 nucleotides read TGTGCCAGCAGTTTATCCCCCAGCGTGGGGGTAGGCAATCAGCCCCAGCATTTT.

The rearrangement joins TRBV6-5 to TRBJ2-5; 7 nucleotides line up with TRBD1. The germline CDR1 and CDR2 sequences are MNHEY and SVGAGI. The CDR3 runs 15 residues. The V and J ends lost 10 bases and 2 bases, in that order; junction bases with no gene match: 13. CDR3 loop: CAIQPGTVLQETQYF. CDR3 nucleotides: TGTGCCATCCAACCCGGGACAGTCCTTCAAGAGACCCAGTACTTC.

The chain links TRBV5-1 to TRBJ2-7; TRBD1 or TRBD2 may be the D gene (6 bases each). Deletions cut 2 bases from V and 5 bases from J, with 8 bases between. The CDR3 loop spans 12 amino acids. Germline values: CDR1 SGHRS, CDR2 YFSETQ. CDR3 loop: CASSFGGDEQYF. CDR3 in DNA: TGCGCCAGCAGCTTCGGGGGCGACGAGCAGTACTTC.

The chain uses TRBV7-2 and TRBJ1-1; D remains unclear. This CDR3 spans 12 amino acids. Trimming left V 8 bases short and J 2 bases short, with 9 bases between. Germline V gene lookup returns CDR1 SGHTA and CDR2 FQGNSA. The CDR3 bases are TGTGCCAGCGAAGGCCGAAACACTGAAGCTTTCTTT. It translates to CASEGRNTEAFF.

The chain is built from TRBV7-6 and TRBJ2-1, with 14 nucleotides matching TRBD2. The CDR3 runs 20 residues. The germline V gene encodes CDR1 SGHVS and CDR2 FNYEAQ. The V segment lost 2 bases and the J segment 1 base; nucleotides outside the gene matches: 10. The CDR3 DNA follows: TGTGCCAGCAGCTTACCCCCGGGGACTAGCGGGAGCTTATCCTACAATGAGCAGTTCTTC. Encoded protein: CASSLPPGTSGSLSYNEQFF.

The chain combines TRBV4-2 with TRBJ2-7; tentatively, D is TRBD2 (6 bases). Germline V lookup: CDR1 LGHNA, CDR2 YNFKEQ. The CDR3 contains 18 residues. Trimming removed 4 bases from V and 4 bases from J, with 26 bases in between. CDR3 in DNA: TGTGCCAGCAGCCCGACTGTTTCGCCTTGGGGCGGGACGTACGAGCAGTACTTC. It specifies CASSPTVSPWGGTYEQYF.

The chain combines TRBV5-1 with TRBJ2-1, with D possibly being TRBD2 (6 bases). The CDR3 is 13 residues long. Germline V gene lookup returns CDR1 SGHRS and CDR2 YFSETQ. The V end was cut by 4 bases, the J end by 6 bases, with 11 bases between. This CDR3 reads CASSLSGPNEQFF. DNA for the CDR3: TGCGCCAGCAGCCTTAGCGGTCCCAATGAGCAGTTCTTC.

The V call is TRBV27, the J call TRBJ2-3; 8 nucleotides agree with TRBD2. The CDR3 is 15 amino acids. Germline assignment: CDR1 MNHEY and CDR2 SMNVEV (reference sequence). V dropped 3 bases and J dropped 1; count of bases not matched to a gene: 3. The CDR3 is CASSFIAGRTDTQYF. CDR3 bases: TGTGCCAGCAGTTTCATAGCGGGACGCACAGATACGCAGTATTTT.

J is TRBJ2-7 and V is TRBV10-3; D gene uncertain. V was clipped by 7 bases and J by 0 bases, with 7 bases between them. There are 12 residues in the CDR3. CDR1 and CDR2 (germline): ENHRY, SYGVKD. CDR3 nucleotides: TGTGCCATCACCTCGAGCTCCTACGAGCAGTACTTC. This translates into CAITSSSYEQYF.

The V call is TRBV29-1, the J call TRBJ2-2; D ambiguous. CDR3 length equals 14 residues. Trimming took 4 bases from V and 4 from J, leaving 13 bases between them. Per germline, CDR1 SQVTM and CDR2 ANQGSEA. CDR3: CSVGNVAFTGELFF. The CDR3, as DNA: TGCAGCGTTGGGAACGTCGCGTTCACCGGGGAGCTGTTTTTT.

This chain joins TRBV7-9 and TRBJ2-2; D is tentatively TRBD1 or TRBD2 (5 bases each). This CDR3 spans 15 amino acids. Germline loops: CDR1 SEHNR, CDR2 FQNEAQ (reference sequence). V lost 1 base to trimming and J lost 1 base, with 7 bases between them. The CDR3 protein is CASSLGGVNTGELFF. The CDR3 nucleotides are TGTGCCAGCAGCTTAGGAGGGGTGAACACCGGGGAGCTGTTTTTT.

This clone has only one observation. The rearrangement uses TRBV25-1 and TRBJ2-2; either TRBD1 or TRBD2 may supply D (6 bases each). The V end lost 7 bases, the J end lost 6 bases, and 15 bases lay between the germline ends. This CDR3 has 14 amino acids. Germline V gene sequence: CDR1 MGHDK, CDR2 SYGVNS. The CDR3 region is CASTWGRGAGELFF. CDR3 coding DNA: TGTGCCAGCACGTGGGGGCGCGGGGCCGGGGAGCTGTTTTTT.

The chain is built from TRBV7-9 and TRBJ2-7; tentative D call: TRBD2 (6 bases). The CDR3 is 15 amino acids. Germline V CDR1 and CDR2: SEHNR, FQNEAQ (reference sequence). Between the trimmed V and J ends, which lost 0 bases and 2 bases, there was a span of 11 bases. The chain's CDR3 is CASSLASSGPYEQYF. In nucleotides, the CDR3 is TGTGCCAGCAGCTTAGCGTCCAGCGGGCCCTACGAGCAGTACTTC.

The V and J genes are TRBV6-5 and TRBJ2-3, with 12 bases fitting TRBD2. This CDR3 contains 14 residues. With 6 bases clipped from V and 10 bases from J, the junction kept 8 bases outside the gene matches. Per germline, CDR1 MNHEY and CDR2 SVGAGI. The CDR3 DNA is TGTGCCAGCAGCCGACTAGCGGGGGCGGGATCGCAGTATTTT. Its translation: CASSRLAGAGSQYF.

The chain is built from TRBV5-1 and TRBJ2-1; 7 nucleotides align to TRBD1. Per germline, CDR1 SGHRS and CDR2 YFSETQ. There are 15 residues in the CDR3. With V trimmed by 4 bases and J by 5 bases, 9 bases remained unmatched. CDR3 in amino acids: CASSVDRDRNNEQFF. For the CDR3, the DNA is TGCGCCAGCAGCGTCGACAGGGACCGTAACAATGAGCAGTTCTTC. Using reference TRBV5-1 and TRBJ2-1 for the parts outside the CDR3, the full variable domain is KAGVTQTPRYLIKTRGQQVTLSCSPISGHRSVSWYQQTPGQGLQFLFEYFSETQRNKGNFPGRFSGRQFSNSRSEMNVSTLELGDSALYLCASSVDRDRNNEQFFGPGTRLTVL.

This CDR3 reads CASSPPVGEQYF. In DNA form, the CDR3 reads TGTGCCAGCAGTCCCCCTGTAGGCGAGCAGTACTTC. The V gene is TRBV7-9, the J gene TRBJ2-7, with D uncertain. CDR3 size: 12 residues. CDR1 and CDR2 from the germline V gene are SEHNR and FQNEAQ (reference sequence). The germline V and J ends were trimmed by 6 bases and 6 bases, with 12 bases remaining between them.